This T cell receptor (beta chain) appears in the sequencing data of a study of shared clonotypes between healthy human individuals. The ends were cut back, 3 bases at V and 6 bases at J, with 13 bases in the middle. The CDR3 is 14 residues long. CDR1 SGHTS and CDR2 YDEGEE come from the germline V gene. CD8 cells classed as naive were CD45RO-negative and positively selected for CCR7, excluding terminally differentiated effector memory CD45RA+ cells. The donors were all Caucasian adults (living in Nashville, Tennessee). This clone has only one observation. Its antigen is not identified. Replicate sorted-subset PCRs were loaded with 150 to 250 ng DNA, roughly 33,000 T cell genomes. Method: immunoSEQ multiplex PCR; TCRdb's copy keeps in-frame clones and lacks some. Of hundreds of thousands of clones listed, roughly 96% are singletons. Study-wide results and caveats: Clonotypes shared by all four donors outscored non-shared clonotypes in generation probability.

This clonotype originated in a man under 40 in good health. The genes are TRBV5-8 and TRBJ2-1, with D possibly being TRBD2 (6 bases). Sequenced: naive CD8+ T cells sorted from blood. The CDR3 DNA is TGTGCCAGCAGCTACTCGGGGGTGGGCAATGAGCAGTTCTTC. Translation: CASSYSGVGNEQFF.